The 28 T cell receptor beta chains below were found in one sample sequenced in a study of cytomegalovirus exposure and HLA in healthy donors. Profiled with immunoSEQ multiplex PCR; TCRdb holds only in-frame clones, not every one. The repertoire holds 100,000 to 120,000 clones, with 70% to 90% as singletons. The material sequenced was PBMCs. The receptors come from a woman in her twenties or thirties in good health and CMV-seropositive.

V usage is TRBV4-3 and J usage is TRBJ2-1; 11 bases match TRBD2. Germline V gene sequence: CDR1 LGHNA, CDR2 YSLEER. The CDR3 spans 20 residues. With 0 bases clipped from V and 6 bases from J, the junction kept 16 bases outside the gene matches. The CDR3 DNA reads TGCGCCAGCAGCCAAGAAATCCGATACATTAGCGGGAGGGCCGGCAATGAGCAGTTCTTC. Protein sequence: CASSQEIRYISGRAGNEQFF.

The chain recombines TRBV5-4 with TRBJ2-1; 10 bases are a match to TRBD2. Germline V lookup: CDR1 SGHNT, CDR2 YYREEE (reference sequence). Unmatched junction bases numbered 5, after V lost 0 bases and J lost 8 bases. The CDR3 runs 15 residues. The CDR3 sequence is CASSLGTSGFDEQFF. CDR3 coding DNA: TGTGCCAGCAGCTTGGGGACTAGCGGATTTGATGAGCAGTTCTTC.

The chain combines TRBV4-1 with TRBJ1-6; no definite D call. Germline assignment: CDR1 MGHRA and CDR2 YSYEKL. The V and J ends lost 0 bases and 12 bases respectively, with 12 bases between them. CDR3 length: 14 amino acids. The CDR3, as DNA: TGCGCCAGCAGCCAAGATAGAAACGGGGTACCCCTCCACTTT. It encodes CASSQDRNGVPLHF.

This chain joins TRBV10-3 and TRBJ2-7; D unclear. The CDR3 spans 12 residues. V gave up 0 bases and J gave up 6 bases, with 6 bases separating them. Per the germline V gene, CDR1 is ENHRY and CDR2 is SYGVKD. CDR3 loop: CAISESQSEQYF. In DNA form, the CDR3 reads TGTGCCATCAGTGAGTCGCAGTCCGAGCAGTACTTC.

The V call is TRBV7-2, the J call TRBJ1-4, with TRBD1 identical over 7 bases. Germline V CDR1 and CDR2: SGHTA, FQGNSA. J gave up 12 bases and V 3 bases, and 7 bases lay outside the gene matches. The CDR3 loop spans 13 amino acids. CDR3 coding DNA: TGTGCCAGCAGCTTGGAGACAGGGATTCAACTGTTTTTT. Its translation is CASSLETGIQLFF.

The chain joins TRBV4-3 to TRBJ1-2, with D hard to call. V lost 0 bases and J 2 bases, leaving 10 bases between the germline ends. The CDR3 runs to 15 residues. The germline V gene encodes CDR1 LGHNA and CDR2 YSLEER. The CDR3 spells CASSQDVRQNYGYTF. CDR3 in DNA: TGCGCCAGCAGCCAAGATGTCAGGCAGAACTATGGCTACACCTTC.

This chain links TRBV9 with TRBJ1-2; TRBD1 matches at 10 bases. The junction had 6 bases not matched to a gene; V was cut back by 0 bases and J by 7 bases. Germline assignment: CDR1 SGDLS and CDR2 YYNGEE. This CDR3 contains 15 residues. The CDR3 region is CASSVAGTGAGGYTF. CDR3 bases: TGTGCCAGCAGCGTAGCAGGGACAGGGGCGGGTGGCTACACCTTC.

J is TRBJ2-5 and V is TRBV2; no reliable D call. The germline V and J ends were trimmed by 3 bases and 5 bases, with 4 bases remaining between them. The CDR3 length is 11 residues. Per the germline V gene, CDR1 is SNHLY and CDR2 is FYNNEI. The CDR3 is CASSEGETQYF. CDR3 nucleotide sequence: TGTGCCAGCAGTGAGGGCGAGACCCAGTACTTC.

This clone was seen a single time. This chain uses TRBV5-1 with TRBJ2-7; D perhaps matches TRBD1 (6 bases). The CDR3 is 16 amino acids. Per the germline V gene, CDR1 is SGHRS and CDR2 is YFSETQ. V lost 0 bases and J 0 bases, leaving 13 bases between the germline ends. CDR3 in amino acids: CASSLARGPNSYEQYF. The CDR3, as DNA: TGCGCCAGCAGCTTGGCCAGGGGACCGAACTCCTACGAGCAGTACTTC.

CDR3 residues: CASSSPATAYNEQFF. CDR3 DNA sequence: TGCGCCAGCAGCTCCCCCGCGACAGCCTACAATGAGCAGTTCTTC. The chain combines TRBV5-1 with TRBJ2-1, with a possible D match to TRBD1 (5 bases). The CDR3 is 15 amino acids. The V gene's germline CDR1 is SGHRS and CDR2 YFSETQ. V lost 3 bases and J 2 bases, leaving 12 bases between the germline ends.

The CDR3 sequence is CASSGGLAGVETQYF. The CDR3 region has the DNA TGTGCCAGCAGCGGCGGACTAGCGGGGGTGGAGACCCAGTACTTC. The V call is TRBV9, the J call TRBJ2-5; TRBD2 matches 13 bases. The CDR3 runs 15 residues. CDR1 and CDR2 (germline): SGDLS, YYNGEE. The trim removed 3 bases at V and 5 bases at J, leaving 4 bases unmatched.

V usage is TRBV30 and J usage is TRBJ2-7; 10 positions agree with TRBD1. The V gene's germline CDR1 is GTSNPN and CDR2 SVGIG (reference sequence). There are 12 residues in the CDR3. Written as DNA, the CDR3 is TGTGCGAGGACAGGGGGGAAAGGCGAGCAGTACTTC. Translating it yields CARTGGKGEQYF. The full variable domain, rest sourced from reference TRBV30 and TRBJ2-7, is SQTIHQWPATLVQPVGSPLSLECTVEGTSNPNLYWYRQAAGRGLQLLFYSVGIGQISSEVPQNLSASRPQDRQFILSSKKLLLSDSGFYLCARTGGKGEQYFGPGTRLTVT.

This chain uses TRBV5-1 with TRBJ2-5; TRBD2 matches 13 bases. The CDR3 extends over 21 amino acids. CDR1 and CDR2 (germline): SGHRS, YFSETQ. V was pared by 4 bases and J by 2 bases, with 20 bases of the junction left unmatched. The CDR3 sequence: CASSPTTSGRTKNPPQETQYF. CDR3 bases: TGCGCCAGCAGCCCGACGACTAGCGGGAGGACTAAAAACCCCCCGCAAGAGACCCAGTACTTC.

This clone was recorded once. The gene calls are TRBV7-9 and TRBJ2-7, with 7 bases fitting TRBD1. The CDR3 runs 14 residues. The ends lost 4 bases at V and 6 bases at J; junction bases unmatched: 9. The germline gives CDR1 SEHNR, CDR2 FQNEAQ (reference sequence). CDR3 residues: CASSSGTAKGEQYF. DNA of the CDR3: TGTGCCAGCAGCTCCGGGACAGCGAAGGGCGAGCAGTACTTC.

The chain links TRBV9 to TRBJ2-3; D call uncertain. Germline V gene sequence: CDR1 SGDLS, CDR2 YYNGEE. The CDR3 consists of 17 residues. V was pared by 0 bases and J by 2 bases, with 16 bases between. CDR3 nucleotides: TGTGCCAGCAGCGTAGGGAGACTCGAGCGAATCACAGATACGCAGTATTTT. It is translated as CASSVGRLERITDTQYF.

CDR3 residues: CASRGTGGVGDQPQHF. CDR3 sequence (DNA): TGTGCCAGCAGGGGGACAGGGGGCGTCGGAGATCAGCCCCAGCATTTT. The chain carries TRBV2 and TRBJ1-5, with 12 bases matching TRBD1. This CDR3 spans 16 amino acids. V gave up 6 bases and J gave up 5 bases; unmatched junction bases: 8. From germline, CDR1 is SNHLY and CDR2 FYNNEI.

The chain combines TRBV5-1 with TRBJ1-6; possibly TRBD1 for D (6 bases). CDR3 length: 17 residues. From germline, CDR1 is SGHRS and CDR2 YFSETQ. Trimming removed 0 bases from V and 9 bases from J, with 19 bases in between. The CDR3 loop is CASSLGTARDIRSPLHF. The CDR3 DNA reads TGCGCCAGCAGCTTGGGGACAGCGAGGGATATACGTTCACCCCTCCACTTT.

The chain couples TRBV27 to TRBJ1-4, with D possibly matching TRBD1 (6 bases). Trimming stripped 6 bases from V and 0 bases from J, with 17 bases between. CDR1 and CDR2 (germline): MNHEY, SMNVEV (reference sequence). The CDR3 has 17 residues. The chain's CDR3 is CASSRLAGVTTNEKLFF. For the CDR3, the DNA is TGTGCCAGCAGCCGTTTAGCAGGGGTAACAACTAATGAAAAACTGTTTTTT. Variable domain in full (rest from reference TRBV27 and TRBJ1-4): EAQVTQNPRYLITVTGKKLTVTCSQNMNHEYMSWYRQDPGLGLRQIYYSMNVEVTDKGDVPEGYKVSRKEKRNFPLILESPSPNQTSLYFCASSRLAGVTTNEKLFFGSGTQLSVL.

The genes are TRBV4-1 and TRBJ2-5; weak D call: TRBD1 (5 bases). Germline V lookup: CDR1 MGHRA, CDR2 YSYEKL. This CDR3 comprises 13 residues. V dropped 3 bases and J dropped 5 bases, with 10 bases sitting between them. The DNA for the CDR3 is TGCGCCAGCAGCCAGGGGCTCGGGGAGACCCAGTACTTC. It specifies CASSQGLGETQYF.

The J gene is TRBJ2-2, the V gene TRBV7-6; 9 nucleotides match TRBD2. Germline-derived CDR1 and CDR2 are SGHVS and FNYEAQ. This CDR3 is 21 amino acids long. Trimming took 2 bases from V and 3 from J; bases not matched to a gene: 19. In DNA, the CDR3 is TGTGCCAGCAGCTTAAGACTCGAGTTAGCGGGAGTGCTCGGAGACACCGGGGAGCTGTTTTTT. Protein sequence: CASSLRLELAGVLGDTGELFF.

The chain has TRBV7-9 and TRBJ1-2; 7 bases are shared with TRBD1. Germline V lookup: CDR1 SEHNR, CDR2 FQNEAQ (reference sequence). The CDR3 is 14 residues long. Trimming cost V 1 base and J 8 bases; bases outside gene matches: 7. The CDR3 bases are TGTGCCAGCAGCTTAGAGGAGGGGGCGCGCGGCTACACCTTC. Protein: CASSLEEGARGYTF.

The chain is built from TRBV28 and TRBJ2-5; 7 bases are a match to TRBD2. Germline loops: CDR1 MDHEN, CDR2 SYDVKM. Trimming cost V 6 bases and J 0 bases; bases outside gene matches: 7. The CDR3 has 15 amino acids. CDR3 loop: CASRTSGTYQETQYF. The DNA of the CDR3 is TGTGCCAGCAGAACGAGCGGGACTTACCAAGAGACCCAGTACTTC.

V usage is TRBV7-2 and J usage is TRBJ2-3; D is unclear. Germline V lookup: CDR1 SGHTA, CDR2 FQGNSA. The CDR3 covers 14 residues. The V end lost 0 bases, the J end lost 6 bases, and 10 bases lay between the germline ends. DNA for the CDR3: TGTGCCAGCAGCTTAGCTGGCTCTGGTGATACGCAGTATTTT. It specifies CASSLAGSGDTQYF.

The V call is TRBV14, the J call TRBJ2-7, with TRBD1 as a possible D gene (5 bases). CDR1 is SGHDN and CDR2 is FVKESK in the germline V gene. Trimming removed 3 bases from V and 0 bases from J, with 9 bases in between. The CDR3 covers 14 residues. As DNA, the CDR3 is TGTGCCAGCAGCCAGCAGGGCTTCTCCTACGAGCAGTACTTC. This translates into CASSQQGFSYEQYF. Using reference TRBV14 and TRBJ2-7 for the parts outside the CDR3, the full variable domain is EAGVTQFPSHSVIEKGQTVTLRCDPISGHDNLYWYRRVMGKEIKFLLHFVKESKQDESGMPNNRFLAERTGGTYSTLKVQPAELEDSGVYFCASSQQGFSYEQYFGPGTRLTVT.

The V and J genes are TRBV7-8 and TRBJ1-1, with D possibly matching TRBD1 (6 bases). Germline V gene lookup returns CDR1 SGHVS and CDR2 FQNEAQ. The CDR3 extends over 16 amino acids. V gave up 4 bases and J gave up 5 bases, with 20 bases separating them. Here the CDR3 DNA reads TGTGCCAGCAGCTCCGGCTACAGGGCTATGGGGACTGAAGCTTTCTTT. This translates into CASSSGYRAMGTEAFF. The full variable domain, rest sourced from reference TRBV7-8 and TRBJ1-1, is GAGVSQSPRYKVAKRGQDVALRCDPISGHVSLFWYQQALGQGPEFLTYFQNEAQLDKSGLPSDRFFAERPEGSVSTLKIQRTQQEDSAVYLCASSSGYRAMGTEAFFGQGTRLTVV.

This clone was picked up one time. In DNA, the CDR3 is TGCGCCAGCAGCTTGGATCTCAGGGTAGCGGGAGTTGGGACAGATACGCAGTATTTT. Protein product: CASSLDLRVAGVGTDTQYF. The chain combines TRBV5-1 with TRBJ2-3; 9 bases are a match to TRBD2. Unmatched junction bases numbered 14, after V lost 0 bases and J lost 3 bases. This CDR3 is 19 amino acids long. Per germline, CDR1 SGHRS and CDR2 YFSETQ. Drawing the rest from reference TRBV5-1 and TRBJ2-3, the complete variable domain is KAGVTQTPRYLIKTRGQQVTLSCSPISGHRSVSWYQQTPGQGLQFLFEYFSETQRNKGNFPGRFSGRQFSNSRSEMNVSTLELGDSALYLCASSLDLRVAGVGTDTQYFGPGTRLTVL.

This chain joins TRBV30 and TRBJ2-7; the D gene is possibly TRBD1 (5 bases). Trimming stripped 1 base from V and 3 bases from J, with 7 bases between. The CDR3 totals 12 residues. The germline V gene has CDR1 GTSNPN and CDR2 SVGIG (reference sequence). The chain's CDR3 is CAWSEGFYEQYF. The CDR3 DNA reads TGTGCCTGGAGTGAGGGGTTCTACGAGCAGTACTTC.

V usage is TRBV4-1 and J usage is TRBJ1-1; D may be TRBD1 (5 bases). The V gene lost 4 bases and the J gene lost 1 base, with 13 bases spanning the gap. The germline V gene encodes CDR1 MGHRA and CDR2 YSYEKL. The CDR3 extends over 15 amino acids. The DNA for the CDR3 is TGCGCCAGCAGCCTCCGCTCAGGGTCGAACACTGAAGCTTTCTTT. As protein: CASSLRSGSNTEAFF.